This TCR beta chain was sequenced in a study of T cell responses to AZD1222 COVID-19 vaccine. Study conclusions and caveats: Among AZD1222 vaccinees, only six or seven were seropositive at baseline.

As concerns this clone: Its antigen is still unknown.

The V gene end was trimmed by 4 bases and the J gene end by 6 bases; junction bases not matched to a gene: 6. Per germline, CDR1 SGHRS and CDR2 YFSETQ. The CDR3 extends over 13 amino acids. Measured with immunoSEQ multiplex PCR; TCRdb has only the in-frame clones, and not every one. In the table there are 150,000 to 200,000 clones, almost 95% of which are singletons. Source: peripheral blood, taken on day 0 of AZD1222 vaccination. The TCR comes from an adult in good health. The gene calls are TRBV5-1 and TRBJ2-7; 8 bases are shared with TRBD1. The DNA of the CDR3 is TGCGCCAGCAGCAACCTCGACAGGGGCGAGCAGTACTTC. This codes for CASSNLDRGEQYF.